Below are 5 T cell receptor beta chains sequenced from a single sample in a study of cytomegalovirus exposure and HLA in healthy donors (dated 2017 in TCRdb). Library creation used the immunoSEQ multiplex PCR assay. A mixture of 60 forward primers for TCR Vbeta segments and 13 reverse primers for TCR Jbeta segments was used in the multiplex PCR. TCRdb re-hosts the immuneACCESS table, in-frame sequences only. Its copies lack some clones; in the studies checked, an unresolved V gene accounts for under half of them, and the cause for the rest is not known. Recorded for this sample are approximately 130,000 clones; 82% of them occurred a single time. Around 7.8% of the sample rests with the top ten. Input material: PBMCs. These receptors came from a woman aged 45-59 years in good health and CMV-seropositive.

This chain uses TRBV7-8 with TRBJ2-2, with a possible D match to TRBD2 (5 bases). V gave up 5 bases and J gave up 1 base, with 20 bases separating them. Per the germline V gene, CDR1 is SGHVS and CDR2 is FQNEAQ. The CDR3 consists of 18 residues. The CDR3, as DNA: TGTGCCAGCAGCCCCCTGGCTGCGGGCGAGCGGAACACCGGGGAGCTGTTTTTT. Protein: CASSPLAAGERNTGELFF. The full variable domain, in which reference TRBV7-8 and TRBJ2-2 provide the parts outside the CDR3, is GAGVSQSPRYKVAKRGQDVALRCDPISGHVSLFWYQQALGQGPEFLTYFQNEAQLDKSGLPSDRFFAERPEGSVSTLKIQRTQQEDSAVYLCASSPLAAGERNTGELFFGEGSRLTVL.

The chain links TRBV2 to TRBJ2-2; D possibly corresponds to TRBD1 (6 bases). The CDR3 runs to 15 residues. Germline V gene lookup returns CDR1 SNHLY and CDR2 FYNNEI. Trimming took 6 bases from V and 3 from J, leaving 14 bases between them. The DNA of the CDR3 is TGTGCCAGCAGGAGGGAGACAGGCGACACCGGGGAGCTGTTTTTT. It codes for CASRRETGDTGELFF.

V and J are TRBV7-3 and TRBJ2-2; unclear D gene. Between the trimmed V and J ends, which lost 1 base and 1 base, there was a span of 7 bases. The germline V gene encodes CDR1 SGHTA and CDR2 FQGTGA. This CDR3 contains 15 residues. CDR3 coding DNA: TGTGCCAGCAGCTTAATGGCAGAGAACACCGGGGAGCTGTTTTTT. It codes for CASSLMAENTGELFF.

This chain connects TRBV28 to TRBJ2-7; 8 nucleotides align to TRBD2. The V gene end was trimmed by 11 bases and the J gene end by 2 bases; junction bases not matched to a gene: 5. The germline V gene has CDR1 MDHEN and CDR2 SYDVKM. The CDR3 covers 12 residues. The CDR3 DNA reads TGTGCCGCCCGGGGGGGGCCCTACGAGCAGTACTTC. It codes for CAARGGPYEQYF.

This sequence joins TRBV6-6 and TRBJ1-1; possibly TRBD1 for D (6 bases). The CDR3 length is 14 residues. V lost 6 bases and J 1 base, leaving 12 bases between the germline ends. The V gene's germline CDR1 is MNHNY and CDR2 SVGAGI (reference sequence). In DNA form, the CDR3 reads TGTGCCAGCAGCCCCCAACAGGGGAACACTGAAGCTTTCTTT. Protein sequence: CASSPQQGNTEAFF.